This TCR beta chain was profiled in a study of shared clonotypes between healthy human individuals. Turning to this clone: What it binds is unknown. Other DNA sequences within the sample encode an identical CDR3.

Study-wide results and caveats: The rarefaction results pointed to incomplete sorted-subset sequencing despite large depth.

Germline V lookup: CDR1 MDHEN, CDR2 SYDVKM. This CDR3 contains 13 residues. Trimming removed 8 bases from V and 10 bases from J; junction bases left unmatched: 7. Using about 190 ng DNA, some 30,000 T cell genomes, the sorted-subset replicate PCRs were run. Only in-frame clones appear in the TCRdb table, and some are missing; sequencing was by immunoSEQ multiplex PCR. The sample includes about 2.4 million clones, over 85% seen only once; the top ten take about 0.38%. The sample consisted of naive CD4+ T cells from PBMCs. Subset meaning: CD45RA+ positively selected. The chain combines TRBV28 with TRBJ1-6; TRBD1 matches at 8 bases. The clonotype originates from a young man in good health. Some clones in this sample may be carry-over from other donors' samples. CDR3 sequence (DNA): TGTGCCAGCCGGGGGACAGGTGGGTCACCCCTCCACTTT. As protein: CASRGTGGSPLHF.